This T cell receptor beta chain was recorded in a study of blood T cell dynamics during melanoma immunotherapy. Turning to the study itself: Standard first-line treatment here was pembrolizumab or nivolumab plus ipilimumab in metastatic melanoma.

Regarding this clone: The antigen is unknown.

Findings and caveats of the study: PBMC repertoires of eventual disease-control patients split at W3 into clonality or diversity gains. Whether repertoire-driving clones were melanoma-specific could not be determined.

Sequencing was performed with immunoSEQ multiplex PCR; in TCRdb, only in-frame clones are kept and a portion is missing. The sample consists of 8,500 to 14,000 clones, approximately 89% of them appearing once. Documented time point: week 3, after first cycle of checkpoint inhibitor. The V segment lost 8 bases and the J segment 3 bases; nucleotides outside the gene matches: 17. The CDR3 contains 18 residues. Per the germline V gene, CDR1 is MNHEY and CDR2 is SMNVEV (reference sequence). The specimen comprised blood, sampled from a patient treated with checkpoint blockade. The receptor was derived from a human donor with melanoma. The J gene is TRBJ2-1, the V gene TRBV27; 9 bases fit TRBD2. Written as DNA, the CDR3 is TGTGCCAGCCTAACAAGGGCGGGAGGGCCCACCTACTACAATGAGCAGTTCTTC. This codes for CASLTRAGGPTYYNEQFF.